These 26 T cell receptor beta chains originate from one sample sequenced in a study of neurological immune-mediated disorders. TCRdb processed the 5' RACE reads anew with MiXCR; each CDR3 protein has one entry. Of some 80,000 distinct CDR3 sequences listed, 5% to 6% are singletons. Time point indicated: longitudinal time-point 2. Sequencing was carried out using PBMCs. These receptors were obtained from a woman in her sixties with multiple sclerosis.

This clonotype was seen repeatedly, ten times or more. The J gene is TRBJ2-7, the V gene TRBV20-1; D is undetermined. V was clipped by 6 bases and J by 1 base, with 19 bases between them. The CDR3 loop spans 15 amino acids. Germline V gene sequence: CDR1 DFQATT, CDR2 SNEGSKA (reference sequence). CDR3: CSADPMKQDSYEQYF. CDR3 sequence (DNA): TGCAGTGCCGACCCGATGAAGCAGGATTCCTACGAGCAGTACTTC.

In its sample, this clonotype was seen many times. The chain has TRBV6-5 and TRBJ1-6; maybe TRBD1 (5 bases). Per germline, CDR1 MNHEY and CDR2 SVGAGI. V was trimmed by 5 bases and J by 9 bases, leaving 17 bases between them. The CDR3 has 15 residues. CDR3 DNA sequence: TGTGCCAGCAGTCCCCCGAGGGGAGGCGGTTCACCCCTCCACTTT. Its protein product is CASSPPRGGGSPLHF.

This clonotype was detected ten times or more. V and J are TRBV6-6 and TRBJ1-2, with D perhaps TRBD1 (5 bases). V lost 5 bases, J lost 6 bases, and 16 bases lay in between. The germline gives CDR1 MNHNY, CDR2 SVGAGI (reference sequence). The CDR3 contains 14 residues. CDR3 region: CASSLTRETNGYTF. The CDR3 nucleotides read TGTGCCAGCAGTCTTACCAGGGAGACAAATGGCTACACCTTC.

This clonotype has ten or more counts. This chain connects TRBV11-3 to TRBJ2-1; D may be TRBD2 (6 bases). The CDR3 totals 15 residues. Germline lookup yields CDR1 SGHNT and CDR2 YENEEA. The germline V and J ends were trimmed by 5 bases and 1 base, with 12 bases remaining between them. CDR3 nucleotide sequence: TGTGCCAGCAGCCTCGGAGGAGGGTCCTACAATGAGCAGTTCTTC. Translation gives CASSLGGGSYNEQFF.

This clonotype turned up a few times. This chain joins TRBV12-3 or TRBV12-4 and TRBJ2-7, with D tentatively TRBD2 (5 bases). V lost 5 bases to trimming and J lost 5 bases, with 7 bases between them. This CDR3 is built from 11 residues. CDR3 sequence: CASSAGDEQYF. CDR3 nucleotides: TGTGCCAGCAGTGCCGGGGACGAGCAGTACTTC.

In the case of this clonotype: The junction departs from germline at one end; a sequencing error may be responsible. CDR3 region: CVSSLNEANSPLHF. The CDR3 DNA reads as TGTGTCAGCAGCTTAAACGAGGCTAATTCACCCCTCCACTTT. The V and J genes are TRBV7-9 and TRBJ1-6, with unresolved D. The CDR3 extends over 14 amino acids. The germline V gene encodes CDR1 SEHNR and CDR2 FQNEAQ (reference sequence).

This clonotype was seen ten or more times. J is TRBJ1-5 and V is TRBV12-3 or TRBV12-4, with D perhaps matching TRBD1 (5 bases). The CDR3 loop spans 16 amino acids. Trimming removed 7 bases at V and 0 bases at J, with 16 bases between. The CDR3 DNA follows: TGTGCCAGCAACACCTGGGGGGGTTATAGCAATCAGCCCCAGCATTTT. This translates into CASNTWGGYSNQPQHF.

Points on this clonotype: At one of its ends the junction is not consistent with the germline gene, which may arise from a read error. This chain connects TRBV12-3 or TRBV12-4 to TRBJ2-7; D unclear. This CDR3 contains 12 residues. CDR3 DNA sequence: TGTGCCAGCAGTGTGGATTGGTACGGGCAGTACTTC. As protein: CASSVDWYGQYF.

This clonotype was seen many times. The chain uses TRBV10-2 and TRBJ2-1; D is unresolved. Trimming took 2 bases from V and 6 from J, leaving 11 bases between them. The CDR3 is 14 residues long. Germline V gene sequence: CDR1 WSHSY, CDR2 SAAADI. The CDR3 here is CASSELGLSNEQFF. In DNA, the CDR3 is TGCGCCAGCAGTGAGCTAGGGCTATCCAATGAGCAGTTCTTC.

This clonotype showed up many times. The J gene is TRBJ2-3, the V gene TRBV5-1; D might be TRBD2 (6 bases). This CDR3 region has 16 residues. Germline assignment: CDR1 SGHRS and CDR2 YFSETQ. With 4 bases removed from V and 0 bases from J, the gap between germline ends came to 15 bases. CDR3 loop: CASSHTSFRSTDTQYF. In DNA form, the CDR3 reads TGCGCCAGCAGCCATACTAGCTTCAGAAGCACAGATACGCAGTATTTT. The full variable domain, in which reference TRBV5-1 and TRBJ2-3 provide the parts outside the CDR3, is KAGVTQTPRYLIKTRGQQVTLSCSPISGHRSVSWYQQTPGQGLQFLFEYFSETQRNKGNFPGRFSGRQFSNSRSEMNVSTLELGDSALYLCASSHTSFRSTDTQYFGPGTRLTVL.

Points on this clonotype: A much larger clone lies one base from this, so it may be a read error. The chain links TRBV6-2 or TRBV6-3 to TRBJ2-7; the match to TRBD1 covers 7 bases. This CDR3 spans 14 amino acids. The germline V gene encodes CDR1 MNHEY and CDR2 SVGEGT. Unmatched junction bases numbered 12, after V lost 10 bases and J lost 3 bases. CDR3 DNA: TGTGCCAACAGCCGACTCGGACAGGACTACGAGCAGTACTTC. This encodes CANSRLGQDYEQYF.

The CDR3 region is CASSDRVGNIQYF. Written as DNA, the CDR3 is TGTGCCAGCAGTGACAGGGTTGGCAACATTCAGTACTTC. J is TRBJ2-4 and V is TRBV6-5, with 7 bases aligning to TRBD1. V lost 5 bases to trimming and J lost 7 bases; unmatched junction nucleotides: 5. CDR1 MNHEY and CDR2 SVGAGI come from the germline V gene. The CDR3 contains 13 residues.

This clonotype occurred many times. For the CDR3, the DNA is TGTGCCAGCAGCCTCCCCGGCTACGAGCAGTACTTC. It is translated as CASSLPGYEQYF. V and J are TRBV7-9 and TRBJ2-7; D not certain. The V gene lost 5 bases and the J gene lost 3 bases, with 8 bases spanning the gap. This CDR3 has 12 amino acids. The germline V gene has CDR1 SEHNR and CDR2 FQNEAQ (reference sequence).

There are many counts of this clonotype. J is TRBJ1-2 and V is TRBV5-1; unclear D gene. The V gene lost 7 bases and the J gene lost 1 base, with 5 bases spanning the gap. Germline V gene lookup returns CDR1 SGHRS and CDR2 YFSETQ. The CDR3 consists of 11 residues. CDR3 DNA sequence: TGCGCCAGCGGTCTTAACTATGGCTACACCTTC. Its protein product is CASGLNYGYTF.

This clonotype was counted ten times or more. The chain carries TRBV9 and TRBJ2-5; maybe TRBD2 (5 bases). The CDR3 has 16 residues. Germline CDR1 and CDR2: SGDLS and YYNGEE. V lost 0 bases and J lost 2, with 14 bases in between. The CDR3 is CASSVDPEGFQETQYF. The CDR3 nucleotides are TGTGCCAGCAGCGTAGATCCAGAGGGTTTTCAAGAGACCCAGTACTTC.

This clonotype came up a few times. The V and J genes are TRBV29-1 and TRBJ2-7; 8 bases agree with TRBD1. Unmatched junction bases numbered 4, after V lost 6 bases and J lost 3 bases. There are 12 residues in the CDR3. The germline V gene has CDR1 SQVTM and CDR2 ANQGSEA. The CDR3 sequence is CSVGQGSYEQYF. In nucleotides, the CDR3 is TGCAGCGTCGGACAGGGAAGCTACGAGCAGTACTTC.

This clonotype was seen ten or more times. This rearrangement joins TRBV6-5 to TRBJ1-1; TRBD1 is a possible D gene (5 bases). Trimming took off 7 bases at V and 4 bases at J, with 19 bases between the two ends. The CDR3 loop spans 15 amino acids. Germline V gives CDR1 MNHEY, CDR2 SVGAGI. As DNA, the CDR3 is TGTGCCAGCACTAGGGGTCAGGGCTTGACCACTGAAGCTTTCTTT. Protein product: CASTRGQGLTTEAFF.

This clonotype was counted at least ten times. The rearrangement uses TRBV15 and TRBJ2-7; D gene unclear. The CDR3 totals 13 residues. Germline V gene sequence: CDR1 LNHNV, CDR2 YYDKDF (reference sequence). V was shortened by 1 base and J by 2 bases, with 6 bases between the two germline ends. CDR3 amino acids: CATSRGLTYEQYF. The CDR3 nucleotides read TGTGCCACCAGCAGAGGTTTGACCTACGAGCAGTACTTC.

This clonotype was found a few times. This chain joins TRBV7-2 and TRBJ2-3, with 10 bases identical to TRBD2. Per the germline V gene, CDR1 is SGHTA and CDR2 is FQGNSA. The J segment lost 2 bases and the V segment lost 9 bases, leaving 5 bases of the junction unmatched. The CDR3 has 14 amino acids. DNA of the CDR3: TGTGCCAGTAAAGCGGGGGGGACCACAGATACGCAGTATTTT. Its translation: CASKAGGTTDTQYF.

This clonotype was picked up many times. This rearrangement joins TRBV5-1 to TRBJ2-7; D not resolved. The V gene's germline CDR1 is SGHRS and CDR2 YFSETQ. The V end lost 0 bases, the J end lost 0 bases, and 7 bases lay between the germline ends. CDR3 length equals 14 residues. CDR3 bases: TGCGCCAGCAGCTTGGTTAGCAGCTCCTACGAGCAGTACTTC. The encoded protein is CASSLVSSSYEQYF.

This clonotype was detected ten times or more. This chain joins TRBV11-2 and TRBJ2-7; TRBD2 might be the D (6 bases). The CDR3 is 15 amino acids. CDR1 is SGHAT, CDR2 FQNNGV, per germline. Trimming removed 4 bases from V and 4 bases from J, with 17 bases in between. The CDR3 coding sequence is TGTGCCAGCAGCTCAAACCGGGGGAAGCTTTACGAGCAGTACTTC. It encodes CASSSNRGKLYEQYF.

The sample holds many counts of this clonotype. This chain links TRBV5-1 with TRBJ1-6; D is undetermined. Trimming took off 4 bases at V and 5 bases at J, with 13 bases between the two ends. Per germline, CDR1 SGHRS and CDR2 YFSETQ. This CDR3 region has 15 residues. The CDR3 nucleotides read TGCGCCAGCAGCCTAACGACCCAGGATAATTCACCCCTCCACTTT. This sequence encodes CASSLTTQDNSPLHF.

This clonotype was detected many times. The chain carries TRBV4-1 and TRBJ2-1, with D maybe TRBD2 (6 bases). Trimming left V 1 base short and J 9 bases short, with 16 bases between. Looked up from germline, CDR1 is MGHRA and CDR2 is YSYEKL. CDR3 length: 15 amino acids. Written as DNA, the CDR3 is TGCGCCAGCAGCCAAGCCAGACTAGTCGGGCGTGAGCAGTTCTTC. Amino acids: CASSQARLVGREQFF.

This clonotype was counted at least ten times. The chain is built from TRBV5-1 and TRBJ1-1, with TRBD1 as a possible D gene (5 bases). The V end was cut by 0 bases, the J end by 4 bases, with 7 bases between. CDR1 is SGHRS, CDR2 YFSETQ, per germline. This CDR3 contains 13 residues. The CDR3 region has the DNA TGCGCCAGCAGCTTGGTTCAGGGCACTGAAGCTTTCTTT. Encoded protein: CASSLVQGTEAFF.

This clonotype has just a few counts. V is TRBV2 and J is TRBJ1-1; unclear D gene. V lost 2 bases to trimming and J lost 0 bases, with 10 bases between them. The germline V gene has CDR1 SNHLY and CDR2 FYNNEI. CDR3 length: 15 residues. The CDR3 reads CASSERKTVNTEAFF. The CDR3 DNA is TGTGCCAGCAGTGAACGGAAGACTGTGAACACTGAAGCTTTCTTT.

This clonotype came up many times. An end of the junction differs from the germline gene, which may be a read error. The chain joins TRBV5-1 to TRBJ1-3; D is uncertain. The CDR3 loop spans 12 amino acids. Germline CDR1 is SGHRS and CDR2 is YFSETQ. The CDR3 DNA sequence: TGCGCCAGCAGCTCGTCTGAAAACACCATATATTTT. It translates to CASSSSENTIYF.